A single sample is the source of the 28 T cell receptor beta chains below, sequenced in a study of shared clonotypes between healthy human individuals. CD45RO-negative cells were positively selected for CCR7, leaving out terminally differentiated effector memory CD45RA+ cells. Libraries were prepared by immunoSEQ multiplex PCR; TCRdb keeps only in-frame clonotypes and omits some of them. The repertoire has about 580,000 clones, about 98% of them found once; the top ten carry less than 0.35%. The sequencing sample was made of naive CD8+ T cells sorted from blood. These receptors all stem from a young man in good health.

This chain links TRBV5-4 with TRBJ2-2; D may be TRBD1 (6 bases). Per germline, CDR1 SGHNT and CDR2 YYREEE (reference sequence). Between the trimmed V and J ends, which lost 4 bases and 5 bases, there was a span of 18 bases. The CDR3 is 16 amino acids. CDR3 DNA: TGTGCCAGCAGCACCGCAGGGGATTACCTTACCGGGGAGCTGTTTTTT. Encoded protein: CASSTAGDYLTGELFF.

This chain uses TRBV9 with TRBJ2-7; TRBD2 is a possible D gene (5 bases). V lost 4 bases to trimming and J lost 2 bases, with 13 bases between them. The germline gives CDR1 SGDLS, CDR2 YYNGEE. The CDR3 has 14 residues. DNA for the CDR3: TGTGCCAGCAGCCTAGGAGGAGGTCCCTACGAGCAGTACTTC. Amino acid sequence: CASSLGGGPYEQYF.

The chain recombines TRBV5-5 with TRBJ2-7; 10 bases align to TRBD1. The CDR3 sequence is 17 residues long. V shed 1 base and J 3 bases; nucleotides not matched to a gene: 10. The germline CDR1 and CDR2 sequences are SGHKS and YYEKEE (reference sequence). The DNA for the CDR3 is TGTGCCAGCAGCTTGCGAAACCGGGACAGGGGTCTCTACGAGCAGTACTTC. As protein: CASSLRNRDRGLYEQYF.

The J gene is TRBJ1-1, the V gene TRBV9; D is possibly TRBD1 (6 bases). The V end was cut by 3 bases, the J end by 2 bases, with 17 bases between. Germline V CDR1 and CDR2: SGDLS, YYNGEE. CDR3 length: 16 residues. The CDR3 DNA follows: TGTGCCAGCAGCGGGACTCTGGTTGGGGGCAACACTGAAGCTTTCTTT. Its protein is CASSGTLVGGNTEAFF.

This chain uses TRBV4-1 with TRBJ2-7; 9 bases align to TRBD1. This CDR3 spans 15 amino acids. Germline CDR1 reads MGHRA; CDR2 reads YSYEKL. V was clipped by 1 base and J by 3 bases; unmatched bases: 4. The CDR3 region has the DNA TGCGCCAGCAGCCAAGTTGCGACAGGGGGCTACGAGCAGTACTTC. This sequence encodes CASSQVATGGYEQYF.

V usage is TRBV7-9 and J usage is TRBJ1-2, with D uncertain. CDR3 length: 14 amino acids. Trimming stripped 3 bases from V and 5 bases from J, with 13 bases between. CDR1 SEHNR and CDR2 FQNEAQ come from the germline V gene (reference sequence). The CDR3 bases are TGTGCCAGCAGCTTGGTTATGGGCGGGTATGGCTACACCTTC. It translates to CASSLVMGGYGYTF.

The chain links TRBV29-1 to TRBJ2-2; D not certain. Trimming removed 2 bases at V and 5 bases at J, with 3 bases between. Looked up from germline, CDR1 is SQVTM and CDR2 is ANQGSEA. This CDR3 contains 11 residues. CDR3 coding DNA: TGCAGCGTTGAAATGACCGGGGAGCTGTTTTTT. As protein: CSVEMTGELFF.

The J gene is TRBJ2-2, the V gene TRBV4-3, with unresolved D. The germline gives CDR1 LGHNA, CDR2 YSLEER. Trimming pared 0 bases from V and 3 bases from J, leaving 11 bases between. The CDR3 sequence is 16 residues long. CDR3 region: CASSQDRLGYTGELFF. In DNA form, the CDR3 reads TGCGCCAGCAGCCAAGATCGTCTGGGGTACACCGGGGAGCTGTTTTTT.

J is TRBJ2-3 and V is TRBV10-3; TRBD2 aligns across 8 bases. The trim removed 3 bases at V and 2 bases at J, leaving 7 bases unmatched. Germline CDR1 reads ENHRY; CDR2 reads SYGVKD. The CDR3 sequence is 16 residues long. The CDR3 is CAISDQVAGSTDTQYF. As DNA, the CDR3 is TGTGCCATCAGTGATCAAGTAGCGGGATCCACAGATACGCAGTATTTT.

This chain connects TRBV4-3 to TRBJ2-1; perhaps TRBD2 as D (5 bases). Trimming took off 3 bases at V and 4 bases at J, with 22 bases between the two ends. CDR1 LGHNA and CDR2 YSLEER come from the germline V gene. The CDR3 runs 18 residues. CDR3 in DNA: TGCGCCAGCAGCCAGTCCCGGGCGGGCACTCTAGGGTACAATGAGCAGTTCTTC. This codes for CASSQSRAGTLGYNEQFF.

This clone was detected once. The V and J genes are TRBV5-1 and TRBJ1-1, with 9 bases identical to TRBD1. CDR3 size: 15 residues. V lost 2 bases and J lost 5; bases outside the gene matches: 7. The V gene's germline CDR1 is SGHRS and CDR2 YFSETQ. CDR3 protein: CASSFLDRGRTEAFF. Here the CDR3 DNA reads TGCGCCAGCAGCTTTCTGGACAGGGGAAGGACTGAAGCTTTCTTT.

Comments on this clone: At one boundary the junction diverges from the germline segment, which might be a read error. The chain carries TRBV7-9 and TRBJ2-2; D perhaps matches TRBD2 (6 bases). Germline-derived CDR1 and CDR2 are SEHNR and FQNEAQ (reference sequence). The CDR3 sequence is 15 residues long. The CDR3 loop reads CASSSDWAAAGGLFF. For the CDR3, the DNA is TGTGCCAGCAGCTCAGATTGGGCGGCGGCCGGGGGGCTGTTTTTT.

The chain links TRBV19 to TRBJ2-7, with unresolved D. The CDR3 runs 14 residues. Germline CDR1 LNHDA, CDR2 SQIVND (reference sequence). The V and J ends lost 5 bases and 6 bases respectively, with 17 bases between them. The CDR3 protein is CASSPPGRLSEQYF. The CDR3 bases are TGTGCCAGTAGTCCTCCCGGGCGGCTGTCCGAGCAGTACTTC. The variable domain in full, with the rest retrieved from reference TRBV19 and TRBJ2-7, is DGGITQSPKYLFRKEGQNVTLSCEQNLNHDAMYWYRQDPGQGLRLIYYSQIVNDFQKGDIAEGYSVSREKKESFPLTVTSAQKNPTAFYLCASSPPGRLSEQYFGPGTRLTVT.

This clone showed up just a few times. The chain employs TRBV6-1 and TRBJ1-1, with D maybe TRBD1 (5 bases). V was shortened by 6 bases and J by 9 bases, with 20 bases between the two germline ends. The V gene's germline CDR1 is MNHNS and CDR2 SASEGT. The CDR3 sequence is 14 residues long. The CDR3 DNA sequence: TGTGCCAGCAGGGTAGTACGGGGGGAGCTGCAAGCTTTCTTT. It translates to CASRVVRGELQAFF.

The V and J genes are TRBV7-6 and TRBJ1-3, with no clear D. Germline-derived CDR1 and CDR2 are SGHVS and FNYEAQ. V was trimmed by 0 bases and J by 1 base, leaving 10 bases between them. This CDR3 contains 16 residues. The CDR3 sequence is CASSLAQRDSGNTIYF. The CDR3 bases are TGTGCCAGCAGCTTAGCGCAGCGGGATTCTGGAAACACCATATATTTT. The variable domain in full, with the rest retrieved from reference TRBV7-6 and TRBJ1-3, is GAGVSQSPRYKVTKRGQDVALRCDPISGHVSLYWYRQALGQGPEFLTYFNYEAQQDKSGLPNDRFSAERPEGSISTLTIQRTEQRDSAMYRCASSLAQRDSGNTIYFGEGSWLTVV.

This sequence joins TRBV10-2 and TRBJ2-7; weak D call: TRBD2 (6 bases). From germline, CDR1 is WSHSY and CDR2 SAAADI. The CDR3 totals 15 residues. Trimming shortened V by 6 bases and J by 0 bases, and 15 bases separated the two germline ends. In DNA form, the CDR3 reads TGCGCCAGCAGGGTGGAGGCGGGAAGCTCCTACGAGCAGTACTTC. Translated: CASRVEAGSSYEQYF.

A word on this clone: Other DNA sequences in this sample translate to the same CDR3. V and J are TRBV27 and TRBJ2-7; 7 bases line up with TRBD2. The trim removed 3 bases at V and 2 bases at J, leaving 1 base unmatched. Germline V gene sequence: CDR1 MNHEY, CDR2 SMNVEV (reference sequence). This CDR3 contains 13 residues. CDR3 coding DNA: TGTGCCAGCAGTTTGGGGAGGGCCTACGAGCAGTACTTC. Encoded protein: CASSLGRAYEQYF.

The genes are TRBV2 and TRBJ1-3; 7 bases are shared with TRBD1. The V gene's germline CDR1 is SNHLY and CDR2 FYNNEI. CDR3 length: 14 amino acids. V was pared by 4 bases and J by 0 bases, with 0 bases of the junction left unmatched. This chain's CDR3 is CASSGDSSGNTIYF. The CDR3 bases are TGTGCCAGCAGTGGGGACAGCTCTGGAAACACCATATATTTT.

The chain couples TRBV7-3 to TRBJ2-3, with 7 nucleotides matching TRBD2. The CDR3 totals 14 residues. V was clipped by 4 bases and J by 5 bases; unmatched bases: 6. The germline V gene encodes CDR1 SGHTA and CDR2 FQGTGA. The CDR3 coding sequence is TGTGCCAGCAGCTCACTCACTAGCGAAGATACGCAGTATTTT. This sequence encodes CASSSLTSEDTQYF.

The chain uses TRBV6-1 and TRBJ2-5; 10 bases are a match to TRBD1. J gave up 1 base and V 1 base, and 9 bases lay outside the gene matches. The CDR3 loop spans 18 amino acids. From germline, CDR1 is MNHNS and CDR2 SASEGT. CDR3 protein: CASSEGTGGFRAQETQYF. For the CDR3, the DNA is TGTGCCAGCAGTGAAGGGACAGGGGGATTCAGAGCCCAAGAGACCCAGTACTTC.

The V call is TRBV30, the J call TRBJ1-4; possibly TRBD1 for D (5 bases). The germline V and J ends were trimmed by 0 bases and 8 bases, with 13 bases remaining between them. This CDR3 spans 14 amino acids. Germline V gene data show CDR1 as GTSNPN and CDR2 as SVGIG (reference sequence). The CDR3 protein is CAWSVPTGAEKLFF. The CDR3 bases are TGTGCCTGGAGTGTACCCACTGGGGCGGAAAAACTGTTTTTT. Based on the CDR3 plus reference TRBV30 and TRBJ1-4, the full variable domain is SQTIHQWPATLVQPVGSPLSLECTVEGTSNPNLYWYRQAAGRGLQLLFYSVGIGQISSEVPQNLSASRPQDRQFILSSKKLLLSDSGFYLCAWSVPTGAEKLFFGSGTQLSVL.

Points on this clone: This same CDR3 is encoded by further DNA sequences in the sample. The CDR3 DNA reads as TGTGCCAGCAGTGAATATGAGCAGTTCTTC. It specifies CASSEYEQFF. The rearrangement links TRBV25-1 to TRBJ2-1; D unresolved. CDR1 and CDR2 from the germline V gene are MGHDK and SYGVNS. This CDR3 has 10 residues. Trimming took off 0 bases at V and 9 bases at J, with 0 bases between the two ends.

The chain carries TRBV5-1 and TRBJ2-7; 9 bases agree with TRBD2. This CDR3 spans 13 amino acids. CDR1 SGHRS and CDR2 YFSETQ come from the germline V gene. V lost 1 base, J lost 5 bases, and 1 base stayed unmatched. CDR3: CASSLRGRDEQYF. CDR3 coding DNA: TGCGCCAGCAGCTTGCGCGGGAGGGACGAGCAGTACTTC.

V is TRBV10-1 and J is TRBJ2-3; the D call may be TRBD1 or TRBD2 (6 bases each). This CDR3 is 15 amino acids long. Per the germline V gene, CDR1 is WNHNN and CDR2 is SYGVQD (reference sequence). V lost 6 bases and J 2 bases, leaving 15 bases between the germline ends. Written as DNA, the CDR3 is TGCGCCAGCAGGAGGGGGGACCAGCCCACAGATACGCAGTATTTT. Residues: CASRRGDQPTDTQYF.

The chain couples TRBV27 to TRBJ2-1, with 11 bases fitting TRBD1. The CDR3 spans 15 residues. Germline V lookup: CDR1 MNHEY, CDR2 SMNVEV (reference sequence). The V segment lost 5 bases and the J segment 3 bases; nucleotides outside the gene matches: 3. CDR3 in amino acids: CASSPGQGVYNEQFF. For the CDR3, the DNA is TGTGCCAGCAGTCCGGGACAGGGGGTCTACAATGAGCAGTTCTTC.

In nucleotides, the CDR3 is TGTGCCAGCAGGCCGGGACAGAGCTCTGGGGCCAACGTCCTGACTTTC. Translated, it gives CASRPGQSSGANVLTF. The chain joins TRBV7-9 to TRBJ2-6, with 7 bases fitting TRBD1. The CDR3 has 16 residues. The germline CDR1 and CDR2 sequences are SEHNR and FQNEAQ (reference sequence). The junction had 5 bases not matched to a gene; V was cut back by 6 bases and J by 0 bases.

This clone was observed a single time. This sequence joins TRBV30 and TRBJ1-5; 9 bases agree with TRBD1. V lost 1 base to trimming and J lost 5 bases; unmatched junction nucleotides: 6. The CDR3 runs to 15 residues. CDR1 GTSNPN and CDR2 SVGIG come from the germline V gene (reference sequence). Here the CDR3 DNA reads TGTGCCTGGAGTGGGGGGGACAGGGAATATCAGCCCCAGCATTTT. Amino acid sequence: CAWSGGDREYQPQHF.

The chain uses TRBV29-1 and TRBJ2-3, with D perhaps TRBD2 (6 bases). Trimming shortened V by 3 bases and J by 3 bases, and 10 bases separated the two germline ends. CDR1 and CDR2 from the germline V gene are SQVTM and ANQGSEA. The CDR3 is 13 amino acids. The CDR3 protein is CSVDGGTTDTQYF. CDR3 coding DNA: TGCAGCGTTGATGGAGGGACTACAGATACGCAGTATTTT.